These 29 T cell receptor beta chains came from one sample sequenced in a study of cytomegalovirus exposure and HLA in healthy donors. The primer mix had 60 Vbeta and 13 Jbeta primers. TCRdb's copy holds only in-frame clones and misses some; the assay was immunoSEQ multiplex PCR. Among around 200,000 clones, around 79% were seen once, and the ten largest hold over 1.5%. Sequenced input: PBMCs. These receptors originate from a woman between 18 and 30 years old in good health and CMV-seronegative.

The rearrangement joins TRBV6-4 to TRBJ2-7, with D possibly being TRBD2 (5 bases). V shed 9 bases and J shed 1 base, with 19 bases lying between them. CDR1 and CDR2 from the germline V gene are MRHNA and SNTAGT. The CDR3 consists of 15 residues. CDR3 protein: CARNPRREISYEQYF. CDR3 bases: TGTGCCAGAAACCCACGACGGGAAATTTCCTACGAGCAGTACTTC.

The CDR3 bases are TGCGCCAGCAGCCACCCCGGGGTCCGCGAGCAGTACTTC. Translation: CASSHPGVREQYF. The chain recombines TRBV4-1 with TRBJ2-7; possibly TRBD2 for D (5 bases). This CDR3 is built from 13 residues. Trimming stripped 3 bases from V and 6 bases from J, with 12 bases between. Germline V gene data show CDR1 as MGHRA and CDR2 as YSYEKL.

The V call is TRBV29-1, the J call TRBJ1-1, with 8 bases aligning to TRBD1. Germline V gene data show CDR1 as SQVTM and CDR2 as ANQGSEA. V was pared by 7 bases and J by 0 bases, with 7 bases of the junction left unmatched. CDR3 size: 14 residues. Here the CDR3 reads CSARQGPVNTEAFF. DNA for the CDR3: TGCAGCGCGAGACAGGGGCCGGTGAACACTGAAGCTTTCTTT.

The V gene is TRBV6-5, the J gene TRBJ2-1, with TRBD1 identical over 10 bases. This CDR3 is 15 amino acids long. V gave up 5 bases and J gave up 5 bases; unmatched junction bases: 6. Germline lookup yields CDR1 MNHEY and CDR2 SVGAGI. Written as DNA, the CDR3 is TGTGCCAGCAGTGCGGGACAGGGGAGTAACAATGAGCAGTTCTTC. Protein: CASSAGQGSNNEQFF.

This clone was detected only a few times. This rearrangement joins TRBV25-1 to TRBJ2-5; 8 bases agree with TRBD1. V dropped 3 bases and J dropped 5; count of bases not matched to a gene: 5. This CDR3 contains 14 residues. The germline V gene encodes CDR1 MGHDK and CDR2 SYGVNS. The CDR3 here is CASSDSGGMETQYF. The CDR3 DNA sequence: TGTGCCAGCAGTGATTCAGGGGGCATGGAGACCCAGTACTTC.

The rearrangement uses TRBV6-1 and TRBJ2-7, with no clear D. The CDR3 has 12 residues. CDR1 is MNHNS, CDR2 SASEGT, per germline. V lost 3 bases and J lost 2, with 5 bases in between. The CDR3 bases are TGTGCCAGCAGTGATCACACCTACGAGCAGTACTTC. This gives the protein CASSDHTYEQYF.

In this sample, this clone turned up a few times. CDR3 amino acids: CSVEGKSGPDTQYF. The CDR3, as DNA: TGCAGCGTTGAAGGTAAAAGCGGGCCGGATACGCAGTATTTT. V usage is TRBV29-1 and J usage is TRBJ2-3; D possibly corresponds to TRBD2 (6 bases). Trimming cost V 1 base and J 6 bases, with 14 bases left between them. The CDR3 covers 14 residues. Germline values: CDR1 SQVTM, CDR2 ANQGSEA.

The chain's CDR3 is CASSRQGGTYNEQFF. The DNA of the CDR3 is TGTGCCAGCAGTCGTCAGGGGGGCACCTACAATGAGCAGTTCTTC. This chain links TRBV9 with TRBJ2-1; tentatively, D is TRBD1 (7 bases). Per the germline V gene, CDR1 is SGDLS and CDR2 is YYNGEE. V was cut by 5 bases and J by 2 bases, with 14 bases left in between. The CDR3 totals 15 residues.

The V call is TRBV2, the J call TRBJ2-1, with TRBD2 matching over 12 bases. The CDR3 length is 15 residues. Germline CDR1 is SNHLY and CDR2 is FYNNEI. J gave up 8 bases and V 8 bases, and 10 bases lay outside the gene matches. As DNA, the CDR3 is TGTGCCAGCGAAGTACTAGCGGGGGGCCAGGATGAGCAGTTCTTC. Its translation: CASEVLAGGQDEQFF. Supplemented by reference TRBV2 and TRBJ2-1, the full variable domain reads EPEVTQTPSHQVTQMGQEVILRCVPISNHLYFYWYRQILGQKVEFLVSFYNNEISEKSEIFDDQFSVERPDGSNFTLKIRSTKLEDSAMYFCASEVLAGGQDEQFFGPGTRLTVL.

This chain links TRBV11-3 with TRBJ2-1, with 9 bases fitting TRBD1. Trimming cost V 1 base and J 5 bases; bases outside gene matches: 6. This CDR3 comprises 16 residues. The germline CDR1 and CDR2 sequences are SGHNT and YENEEA. CDR3 region: CASSLGLTGGHNEQFF. The CDR3 coding sequence is TGTGCCAGCAGCTTAGGCCTGACAGGGGGACACAATGAGCAGTTCTTC.

V gene TRBV7-2 combines with J gene TRBJ1-4; D remains unclear. Per the germline V gene, CDR1 is SGHTA and CDR2 is FQGNSA. The ends were cut back, 3 bases at V and 7 bases at J, with 6 bases in the middle. This CDR3 is 12 amino acids long. CDR3 residues: CASSFYSEKLFF. CDR3 in DNA: TGTGCCAGCAGCTTTTACTCTGAAAAACTGTTTTTT.

This clone appeared once. V usage is TRBV11-2 and J usage is TRBJ1-1; D perhaps matches TRBD1 (6 bases). Trimming shortened V by 2 bases and J by 1 base, and 8 bases separated the two germline ends. Per the germline V gene, CDR1 is SGHAT and CDR2 is FQNNGV. CDR3 length: 14 residues. The CDR3 region is CASSLQGWNTEAFF. The DNA of the CDR3 is TGTGCCAGCAGCTTACAGGGGTGGAACACTGAAGCTTTCTTT.

This rearrangement joins TRBV5-1 to TRBJ1-2, with D maybe TRBD1 (5 bases). The CDR3 has 15 residues. Germline CDR1 is SGHRS and CDR2 is YFSETQ. The V and J ends lost 0 bases and 2 bases respectively, with 11 bases between them. CDR3 protein: CASSLELGLNYGYTF. The DNA for the CDR3 is TGCGCCAGCAGCTTGGAGCTGGGGCTAAACTATGGCTACACCTTC.

This clone was detected a few times. The chain is built from TRBV6-6 and TRBJ1-5; tentative D call: TRBD1 (5 bases). Germline CDR1 reads MNHNY; CDR2 reads SVGAGI (reference sequence). This CDR3 has 14 residues. V was trimmed by 6 bases and J by 4 bases, leaving 13 bases between them. The DNA for the CDR3 is TGTGCCAGCAGGGACACCTTGGGGAATCAGCCCCAGCATTTT. Amino acids: CASRDTLGNQPQHF.

This chain joins TRBV4-3 and TRBJ1-3; no clear D gene. This CDR3 spans 13 amino acids. V lost 4 bases to trimming and J lost 3 bases, with 7 bases between them. The germline V gene encodes CDR1 LGHNA and CDR2 YSLEER. The CDR3, as DNA: TGCGCCAGCAGCCCGGAGGATGGAAACACCATATATTTT. Protein: CASSPEDGNTIYF.

This clone occurred a few times. V usage is TRBV4-3 and J usage is TRBJ2-7, with 9 bases that match TRBD1. V lost 1 base and J lost 3; bases outside the gene matches: 1. The CDR3 sequence is 14 residues long. CDR1 is LGHNA, CDR2 YSLEER, per germline. The CDR3 DNA is TGCGCCAGCAGCCAAGGGACAGGGGTCTACGAGCAGTACTTC. It yields the protein CASSQGTGVYEQYF.

V and J are TRBV7-2 and TRBJ2-7; TRBD2 matches 10 bases. V lost 8 bases to trimming and J lost 4 bases; unmatched junction nucleotides: 11. The CDR3 runs to 15 residues. Germline values: CDR1 SGHTA, CDR2 FQGNSA. DNA for the CDR3: TGTGCCAGCCAGAGGCTAGCGGGGGTCCAATACGAGCAGTACTTC. It is translated as CASQRLAGVQYEQYF.

The chain employs TRBV7-9 and TRBJ2-7; D is undetermined. The germline V gene has CDR1 SEHNR and CDR2 FQNEAQ (reference sequence). The CDR3 contains 17 residues. Trimming stripped 6 bases from V and 0 bases from J, with 21 bases between. DNA for the CDR3: TGTGCCAGCAGTCATGCCCGAGAGGCGGAGAGCTCCTACGAGCAGTACTTC. This gives the protein CASSHAREAESSYEQYF.

In this sample, this clone turned up a few times. This chain links TRBV27 with TRBJ2-2; 8 positions agree with TRBD2. The V gene end was trimmed by 5 bases and the J gene end by 4 bases; junction bases not matched to a gene: 18. Germline CDR1 and CDR2: MNHEY and SMNVEV (reference sequence). This CDR3 has 19 residues. In DNA, the CDR3 is TGTGCCAGCAGTCCCCTTCAGGAGCTAGCGGGTTCGAGCACCGGGGAGCTGTTTTTT. It codes for CASSPLQELAGSSTGELFF.

This clone showed up just once. V is TRBV5-1 and J is TRBJ2-3; TRBD1 aligns across 11 bases. CDR3 size: 16 residues. CDR1 is SGHRS, CDR2 YFSETQ, per germline. V shed 0 bases, J shed 3 bases, and the junction held 3 bases outside the gene matches. The CDR3 region is CASSLDGQGATDTQYF. The CDR3 DNA is TGCGCCAGCAGCTTGGACGGACAGGGGGCTACAGATACGCAGTATTTT. The variable domain in full, with the rest retrieved from reference TRBV5-1 and TRBJ2-3, is KAGVTQTPRYLIKTRGQQVTLSCSPISGHRSVSWYQQTPGQGLQFLFEYFSETQRNKGNFPGRFSGRQFSNSRSEMNVSTLELGDSALYLCASSLDGQGATDTQYFGPGTRLTVL.

This chain joins TRBV7-2 and TRBJ1-2; 8 nucleotides align to TRBD1. The CDR3 sequence is 15 residues long. Unmatched junction bases numbered 8, after V lost 1 base and J lost 7 bases. Germline assignment: CDR1 SGHTA and CDR2 FQGNSA. In DNA form, the CDR3 reads TGTGCCAGCAGCTTAGACCTATGGACAGGGTCTGGCTACACCTTC. Residues: CASSLDLWTGSGYTF.

This clone showed up just a few times. The rearrangement uses TRBV6-5 and TRBJ2-1; 8 bases map to TRBD2. This CDR3 region has 15 residues. The J segment lost 2 bases and the V segment lost 1 base, leaving 1 base of the junction unmatched. CDR1 MNHEY and CDR2 SVGAGI come from the germline V gene. The CDR3 coding sequence is TGTGCCAGCAGTTACTATAGCGGGGCCTACAATGAGCAGTTCTTC. Protein: CASSYYSGAYNEQFF.

The rearrangement uses TRBV5-1 and TRBJ2-7; weak D call: TRBD2 (6 bases). Germline V gene sequence: CDR1 SGHRS, CDR2 YFSETQ. There are 15 residues in the CDR3. The germline V and J ends were trimmed by 0 bases and 1 base, with 11 bases remaining between them. The CDR3 DNA follows: TGCGCCAGCAGCTTGGGGGGGGACGGATCCTACGAGCAGTACTTC. Translated: CASSLGGDGSYEQYF.

The J gene is TRBJ1-5, the V gene TRBV28, with TRBD1 matching over 8 bases. The CDR3 is 15 residues long. Per the germline V gene, CDR1 is MDHEN and CDR2 is SYDVKM. J gave up 3 bases and V 6 bases, and 7 bases lay outside the gene matches. The CDR3: CASSDLTGVNQPQHF. CDR3 nucleotides: TGTGCCAGCAGCGACCTGACAGGGGTCAATCAGCCCCAGCATTTT.

This clone was counted a single time. This chain uses TRBV5-1 with TRBJ2-7; no definite D call. This CDR3 has 15 amino acids. Looked up from germline, CDR1 is SGHRS and CDR2 is YFSETQ. V was pared by 5 bases and J by 0 bases, with 15 bases between. CDR3 sequence (DNA): TGCGCCAGCAGGTGGTCGACGGTAGCCTCCTACGAGCAGTACTTC. Protein product: CASRWSTVASYEQYF.

The chain couples TRBV7-9 to TRBJ1-1; 10 nucleotides line up with TRBD1. The V gene's germline CDR1 is SEHNR and CDR2 FQNEAQ (reference sequence). This CDR3 region has 15 residues. Germline trimming cut 10 bases from V and 1 base from J; bases unmatched to any gene: 9. In nucleotides, the CDR3 is TGTGCCACCCATCAGGGACAGGGGCGGAACACTGAAGCTTTCTTT. This encodes CATHQGQGRNTEAFF. The full variable domain, its missing parts supplied by reference TRBV7-9 and TRBJ1-1, is DTGVSQNPRHKITKRGQNVTFRCDPISEHNRLYWYRQTLGQGPEFLTYFQNEAQLEKSRLLSDRFSAERPKGSFSTLEIQRTEQGDSAMYLCATHQGQGRNTEAFFGQGTRLTVV.

This chain links TRBV10-3 with TRBJ1-2, with D tentatively TRBD1 (6 bases). CDR1 and CDR2 from the germline V gene are ENHRY and SYGVKD. The CDR3 is made up of 13 amino acids. V dropped 5 bases and J dropped 4 bases, with 11 bases sitting between them. CDR3 region: CAISSDSPYGYTF. CDR3 DNA sequence: TGTGCCATCAGTTCGGACAGCCCCTATGGCTACACCTTC.

The genes are TRBV14 and TRBJ2-1; the D gene is possibly TRBD1 (5 bases). The germline V gene has CDR1 SGHDN and CDR2 FVKESK. Trimming pared 3 bases from V and 0 bases from J, leaving 27 bases between. CDR3 length: 21 amino acids. CDR3 sequence (DNA): TGTGCCAGCAGCCATGCCGTGACAGTAAGCGTTTGGGCTAACTCCTACAATGAGCAGTTCTTC. Its translation is CASSHAVTVSVWANSYNEQFF.

The chain uses TRBV7-9 and TRBJ2-2; D is uncertain. The germline V gene has CDR1 SEHNR and CDR2 FQNEAQ (reference sequence). The CDR3 sequence is 14 residues long. The V and J ends lost 0 bases and 4 bases respectively, with 6 bases between them. CDR3 sequence reads: CASSLARSTGELFF. CDR3 DNA sequence: TGTGCCAGCAGCTTAGCCAGAAGCACCGGGGAGCTGTTTTTT.